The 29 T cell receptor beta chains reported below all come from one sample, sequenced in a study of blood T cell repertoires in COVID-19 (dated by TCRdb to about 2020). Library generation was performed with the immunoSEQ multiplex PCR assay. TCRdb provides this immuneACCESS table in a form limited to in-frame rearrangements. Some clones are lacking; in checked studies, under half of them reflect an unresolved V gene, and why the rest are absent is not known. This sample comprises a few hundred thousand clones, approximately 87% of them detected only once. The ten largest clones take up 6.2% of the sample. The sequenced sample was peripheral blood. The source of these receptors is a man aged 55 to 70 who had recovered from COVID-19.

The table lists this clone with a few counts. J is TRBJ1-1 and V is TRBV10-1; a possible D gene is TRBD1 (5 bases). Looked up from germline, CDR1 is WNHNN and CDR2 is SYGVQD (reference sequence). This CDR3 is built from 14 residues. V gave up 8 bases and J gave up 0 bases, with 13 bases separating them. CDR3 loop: CASQDGGLNTEAFF. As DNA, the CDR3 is TGCGCCAGCCAAGATGGGGGGTTGAACACTGAAGCTTTCTTT.

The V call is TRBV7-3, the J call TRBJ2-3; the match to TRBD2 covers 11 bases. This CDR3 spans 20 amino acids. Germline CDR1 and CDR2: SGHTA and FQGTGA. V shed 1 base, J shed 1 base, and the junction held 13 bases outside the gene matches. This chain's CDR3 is CASSLRAGTSGGLRTDTQYF. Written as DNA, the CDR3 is TGTGCCAGCAGCTTAAGGGCAGGGACTAGCGGAGGCCTTCGCACAGATACGCAGTATTTT.

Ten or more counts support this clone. The CDR3 region is CSASSLGVGTQYF. CDR3 bases: TGCAGTGCTAGTTCCCTAGGAGTGGGTACGCAGTATTTT. The chain uses TRBV20-1 and TRBJ2-3; D uncertain. The V end lost 3 bases, the J end lost 8 bases, and 15 bases lay between the germline ends. From germline, CDR1 is DFQATT and CDR2 SNEGSKA (reference sequence). This CDR3 has 13 residues.

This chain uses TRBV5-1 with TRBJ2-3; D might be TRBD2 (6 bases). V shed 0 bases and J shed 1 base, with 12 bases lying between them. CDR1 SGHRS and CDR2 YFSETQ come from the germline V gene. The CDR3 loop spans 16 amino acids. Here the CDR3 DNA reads TGCGCCAGCAGCTTGGCGGGGAGGCTCCGCACAGATACGCAGTATTTT. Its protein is CASSLAGRLRTDTQYF.

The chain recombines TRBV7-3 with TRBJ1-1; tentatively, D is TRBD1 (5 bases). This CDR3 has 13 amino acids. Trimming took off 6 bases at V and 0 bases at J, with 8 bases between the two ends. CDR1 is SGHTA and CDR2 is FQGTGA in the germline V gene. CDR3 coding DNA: TGTGCCAGCAGAAGACAGATGAACACTGAAGCTTTCTTT. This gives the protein CASRRQMNTEAFF.

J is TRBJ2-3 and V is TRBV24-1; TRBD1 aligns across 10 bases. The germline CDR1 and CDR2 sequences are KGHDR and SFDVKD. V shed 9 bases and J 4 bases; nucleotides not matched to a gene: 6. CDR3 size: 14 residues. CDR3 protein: CATAGQGRPDTQYF. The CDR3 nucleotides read TGTGCCACCGCGGGACAGGGGAGACCAGATACGCAGTATTTT.

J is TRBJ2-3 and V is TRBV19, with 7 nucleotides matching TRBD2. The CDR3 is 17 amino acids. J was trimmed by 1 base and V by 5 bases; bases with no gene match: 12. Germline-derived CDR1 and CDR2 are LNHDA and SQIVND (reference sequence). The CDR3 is CASSDLGLVGGTDTQYF. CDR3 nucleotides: TGTGCCAGTAGTGATCTAGGACTAGTTGGCGGCACAGATACGCAGTATTTT. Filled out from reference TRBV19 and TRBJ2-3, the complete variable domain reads DGGITQSPKYLFRKEGQNVTLSCEQNLNHDAMYWYRQDPGQGLRLIYYSQIVNDFQKGDIAEGYSVSREKKESFPLTVTSAQKNPTAFYLCASSDLGLVGGTDTQYFGPGTRLTVL.

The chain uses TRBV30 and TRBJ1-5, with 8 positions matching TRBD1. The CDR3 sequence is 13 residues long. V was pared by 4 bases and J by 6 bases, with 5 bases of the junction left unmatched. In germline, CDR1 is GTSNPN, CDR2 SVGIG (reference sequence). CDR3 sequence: CAWTTGESQPQHF. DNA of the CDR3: TGTGCCTGGACGACAGGGGAGAGTCAGCCCCAGCATTTT.

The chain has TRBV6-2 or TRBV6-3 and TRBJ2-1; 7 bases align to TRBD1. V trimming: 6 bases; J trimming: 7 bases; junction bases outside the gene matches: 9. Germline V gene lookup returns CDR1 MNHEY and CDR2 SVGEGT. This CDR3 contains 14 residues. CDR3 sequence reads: CASSKDRIGNEQFF. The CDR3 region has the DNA TGTGCCAGCAGCAAGGACAGGATCGGTAATGAGCAGTTCTTC.

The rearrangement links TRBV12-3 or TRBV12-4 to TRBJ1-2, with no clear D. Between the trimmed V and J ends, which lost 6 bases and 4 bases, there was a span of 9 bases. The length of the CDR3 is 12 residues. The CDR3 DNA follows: TGTGCCAGCAGCCGGTACCCCTATGGCTACACCTTC. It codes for CASSRYPYGYTF.

The CDR3 region is CASSFGTSGIPSEQYF. In nucleotides, the CDR3 is TGTGCCAGCAGTTTTGGGACTAGCGGGATCCCAAGCGAGCAGTACTTC. The chain combines TRBV6-5 with TRBJ2-7; 13 bases line up with TRBD2. J gave up 6 bases and V 4 bases, and 9 bases lay outside the gene matches. The CDR3 sequence is 16 residues long. Germline V lookup: CDR1 MNHEY, CDR2 SVGAGI.

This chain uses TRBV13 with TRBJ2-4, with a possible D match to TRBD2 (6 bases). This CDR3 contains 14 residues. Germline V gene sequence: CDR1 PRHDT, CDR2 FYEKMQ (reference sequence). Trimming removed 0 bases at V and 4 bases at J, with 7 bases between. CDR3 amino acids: CASSLGREKNIQYF. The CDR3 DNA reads TGTGCCAGCAGCTTAGGCCGGGAGAAAAACATTCAGTACTTC.

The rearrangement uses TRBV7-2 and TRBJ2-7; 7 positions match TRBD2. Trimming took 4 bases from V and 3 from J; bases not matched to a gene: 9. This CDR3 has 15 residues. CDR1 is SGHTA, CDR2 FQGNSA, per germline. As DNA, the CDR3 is TGTGCCAGCAGCTCTGGGGGGGGGTTGATCTACGAGCAGTACTTC. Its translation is CASSSGGGLIYEQYF.

This CDR3 reads CASRPTTGFVTDTQYF. CDR3 nucleotides: TGTGCCAGCAGACCTACTACAGGGTTCGTAACAGATACGCAGTATTTT. The chain carries TRBV27 and TRBJ2-3, with D maybe TRBD1 (6 bases). The CDR3 has 16 amino acids. From germline, CDR1 is MNHEY and CDR2 SMNVEV (reference sequence). The ends were cut back, 6 bases at V and 3 bases at J, with 19 bases in the middle.

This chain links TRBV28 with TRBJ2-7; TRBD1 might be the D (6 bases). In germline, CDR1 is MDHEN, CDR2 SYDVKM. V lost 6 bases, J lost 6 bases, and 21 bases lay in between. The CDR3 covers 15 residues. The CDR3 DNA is TGTGCCAGCAGCCCCTCGACAGGTCCCTTCGGCGAGCAGTACTTC. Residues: CASSPSTGPFGEQYF. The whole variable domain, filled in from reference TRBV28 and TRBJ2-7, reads DVKVTQSSRYLVKRTGEKVFLECVQDMDHENMFWYRQDPGLGLRLIYFSYDVKMKEKGDIPEGYSVSREKKERFSLILESASTNQTSMYLCASSPSTGPFGEQYFGPGTRLTVT.

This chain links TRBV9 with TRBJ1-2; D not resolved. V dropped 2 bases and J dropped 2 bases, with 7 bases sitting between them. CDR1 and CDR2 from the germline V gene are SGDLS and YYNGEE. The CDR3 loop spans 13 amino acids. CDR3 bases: TGTGCCAGCAGCGTCGAGGGAAACTATGGCTACACCTTC. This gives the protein CASSVEGNYGYTF.

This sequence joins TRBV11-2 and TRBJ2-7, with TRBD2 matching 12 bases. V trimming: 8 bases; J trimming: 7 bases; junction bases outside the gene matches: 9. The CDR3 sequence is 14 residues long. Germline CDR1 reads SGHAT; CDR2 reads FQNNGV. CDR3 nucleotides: TGTGCCAGCGGGCGGACTAGCGGGACGTGGGAGCAGTACTTC. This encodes CASGRTSGTWEQYF.

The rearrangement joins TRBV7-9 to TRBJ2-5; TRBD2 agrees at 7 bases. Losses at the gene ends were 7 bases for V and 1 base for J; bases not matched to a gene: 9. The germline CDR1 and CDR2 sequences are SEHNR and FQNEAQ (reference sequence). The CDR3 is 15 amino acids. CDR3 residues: CASNALGGFQETQYF. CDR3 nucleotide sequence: TGTGCCAGCAACGCTCTGGGGGGGTTCCAAGAGACCCAGTACTTC.

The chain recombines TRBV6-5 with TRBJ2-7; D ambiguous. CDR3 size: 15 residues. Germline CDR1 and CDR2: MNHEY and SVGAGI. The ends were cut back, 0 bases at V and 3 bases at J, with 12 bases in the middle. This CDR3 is CASSYSSVQVYEQYF. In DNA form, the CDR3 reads TGTGCCAGCAGTTACTCGTCAGTTCAGGTCTACGAGCAGTACTTC.

For the CDR3, the DNA is TGTGCCAGTAGTATAGATCGCGGGAGCTTCGATGAGCAGTTCTTC. Translated: CASSIDRGSFDEQFF. The chain has TRBV19 and TRBJ2-1, with 7 nucleotides matching TRBD2. Germline loops: CDR1 LNHDA, CDR2 SQIVND (reference sequence). The trim removed 0 bases at V and 8 bases at J, leaving 7 bases unmatched. This CDR3 region has 15 residues. The whole variable domain, filled in from reference TRBV19 and TRBJ2-1, reads DGGITQSPKYLFRKEGQNVTLSCEQNLNHDAMYWYRQDPGQGLRLIYYSQIVNDFQKGDIAEGYSVSREKKESFPLTVTSAQKNPTAFYLCASSIDRGSFDEQFFGPGTRLTVL.

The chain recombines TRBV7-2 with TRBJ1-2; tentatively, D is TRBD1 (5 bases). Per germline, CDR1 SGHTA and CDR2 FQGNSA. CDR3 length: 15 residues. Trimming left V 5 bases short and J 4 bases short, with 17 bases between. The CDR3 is CASSRISTDFYGYTF. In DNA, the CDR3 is TGTGCCAGCAGCCGGATCTCGACAGACTTCTATGGCTACACCTTC. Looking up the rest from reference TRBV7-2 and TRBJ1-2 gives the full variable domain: GAGVSQSPSNKVTEKGKDVELRCDPISGHTALYWYRQSLGQGLEFLIYFQGNSAPDKSGLPSDRFSAERTGGSVSTLTIQRTQQEDSAVYLCASSRISTDFYGYTFGSGTRLTVV.

The CDR3 sequence is CASSPRTGMNTEAFF. The CDR3 DNA is TGTGCCAGCTCACCTAGGACGGGGATGAACACTGAAGCTTTCTTT. The V call is TRBV18, the J call TRBJ1-1, with D hard to call. The CDR3 spans 15 residues. Trimming shortened V by 3 bases and J by 0 bases, and 11 bases separated the two germline ends. Germline V CDR1 and CDR2: KGHSH, LQKENI.

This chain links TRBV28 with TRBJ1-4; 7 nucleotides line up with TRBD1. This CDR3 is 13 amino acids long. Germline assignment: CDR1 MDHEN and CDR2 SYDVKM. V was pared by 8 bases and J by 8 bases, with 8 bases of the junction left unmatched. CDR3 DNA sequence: TGTGCCAGCGGGGTAACAGGGGAGGAAAAACTGTTTTTT. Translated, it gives CASGVTGEEKLFF.

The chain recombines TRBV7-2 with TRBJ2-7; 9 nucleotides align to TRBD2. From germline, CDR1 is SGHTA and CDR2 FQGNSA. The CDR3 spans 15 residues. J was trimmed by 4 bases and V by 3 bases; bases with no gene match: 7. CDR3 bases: TGTGCCAGCAGCTTGGGCGGCGGGAGGGGGTACGAGCAGTACTTC. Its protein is CASSLGGGRGYEQYF.

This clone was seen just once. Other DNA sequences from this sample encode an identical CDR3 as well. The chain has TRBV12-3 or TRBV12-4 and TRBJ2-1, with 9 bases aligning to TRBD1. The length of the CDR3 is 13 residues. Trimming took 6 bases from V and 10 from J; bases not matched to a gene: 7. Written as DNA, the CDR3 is TGTGCCAGCAGCCTACAGGGGGCAGGGGAGCAGTTCTTC. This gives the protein CASSLQGAGEQFF.

The CDR3 here is CASSLAGVDTEAFF. The CDR3 DNA is TGCGCCAGCAGCTTGGCCGGGGTGGACACTGAAGCTTTCTTT. V gene TRBV5-1 combines with J gene TRBJ1-1; D is uncertain. The CDR3 runs to 14 residues. V lost 0 bases and J lost 3, with 9 bases in between. Germline CDR1 reads SGHRS; CDR2 reads YFSETQ. The entire variable domain, with the rest obtained from reference TRBV5-1 and TRBJ1-1, is as follows: KAGVTQTPRYLIKTRGQQVTLSCSPISGHRSVSWYQQTPGQGLQFLFEYFSETQRNKGNFPGRFSGRQFSNSRSEMNVSTLELGDSALYLCASSLAGVDTEAFFGQGTRLTVV.

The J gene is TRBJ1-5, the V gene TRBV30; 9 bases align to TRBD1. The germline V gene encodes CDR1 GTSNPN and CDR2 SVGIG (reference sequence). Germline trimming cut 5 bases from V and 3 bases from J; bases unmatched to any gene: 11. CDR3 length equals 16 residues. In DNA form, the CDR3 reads TGTGCCTGGGCAACAGGGGGCGCGTTGATCAATCAGCCCCAGCATTTT. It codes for CAWATGGALINQPQHF.

CDR3 protein: CAISESGGAGEQFF. The CDR3 nucleotides are TGTGCCATCAGTGAGAGCGGGGGGGCCGGAGAGCAGTTCTTC. This chain links TRBV10-3 with TRBJ2-1; 10 bases agree with TRBD2. J was trimmed by 10 bases and V by 2 bases; bases with no gene match: 5. This CDR3 is built from 14 residues. Germline values: CDR1 ENHRY, CDR2 SYGVKD.

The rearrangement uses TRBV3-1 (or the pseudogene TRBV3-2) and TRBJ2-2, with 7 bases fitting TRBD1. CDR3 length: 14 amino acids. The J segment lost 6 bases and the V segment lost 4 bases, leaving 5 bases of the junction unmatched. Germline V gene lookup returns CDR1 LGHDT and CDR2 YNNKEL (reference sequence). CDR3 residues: CASSLRQGPGELFF. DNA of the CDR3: TGTGCCAGCAGCCTTCGACAGGGACCCGGGGAGCTGTTTTTT.